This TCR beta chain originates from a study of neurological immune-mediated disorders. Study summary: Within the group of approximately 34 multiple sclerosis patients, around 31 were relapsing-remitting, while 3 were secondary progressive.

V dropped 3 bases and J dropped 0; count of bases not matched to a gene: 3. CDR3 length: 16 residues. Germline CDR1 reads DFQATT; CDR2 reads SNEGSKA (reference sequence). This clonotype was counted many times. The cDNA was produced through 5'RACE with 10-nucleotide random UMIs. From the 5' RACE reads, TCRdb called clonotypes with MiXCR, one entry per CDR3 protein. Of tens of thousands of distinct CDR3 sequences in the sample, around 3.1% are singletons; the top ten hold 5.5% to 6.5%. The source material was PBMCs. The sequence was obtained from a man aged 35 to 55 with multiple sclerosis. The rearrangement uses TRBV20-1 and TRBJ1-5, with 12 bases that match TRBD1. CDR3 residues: CSARGQGAYSNQPQHF. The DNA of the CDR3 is TGCAGTGCTAGGGGACAGGGGGCTTATAGCAATCAGCCCCAGCATTTT.